The rows below give T cell receptor beta chains drawn from one sample of a study of blood T cells in healthy people across ages. A single record per CDR3 protein comes from TCRdb applying MiXCR to the 5' RACE reads. The data hold under 2,000,000 distinct CDR3 sequences, with approximately 50% observed a single time. The sequencing input was blood. All receptors come from a woman aged 40 to 50 in good health. The CDR3 runs from the conserved cysteine through the conserved F or W. Clone size is stated in some rows and not others, as once, few, many or a class when expanded.

clone_size	v_call	j_call	cdr3_length	cdr3_aa
NA	TRBV4-3	TRBJ2-7	18	CASSQAGNVAGDSHEQYF
few	TRBV20-1	TRBJ2-1	16	CSARKARTGIYNEQFF
NA	TRBV3-1	TRBJ2-7	12	CASSQDSSQQYF
few	TRBV9	TRBJ2-1	16	CASSVSGGGLYNEQFF
NA	TRBV20-1	TRBJ2-6	16	CSAESGPGSGANVLTF
few	TRBV4-3	NA	15	CASSQGVASDYEQYF
NA	TRBV15	TRBJ1-4	14	CATSRGQGFEKLFF
few	TRBV28	TRBJ1-5	14	CASSFAGTNQPQHF
NA	TRBV4-1	TRBJ2-7	14	CASSLLPGTYEQYF
NA	TRBV12-3/TRBV12-4	TRBJ1-5	12	CASRQGQGPQHF
few	TRBV4-1	TRBJ2-3	15	CASRLAGPSTDTQYF
NA	TRBV7-9	TRBJ2-1	15	CASSLESNWDNEQFF
few	TRBV20-1	TRBJ2-5	14	CSARDLLAIETQYF
NA	TRBV6-6	TRBJ1-2	17	CASSYPTPRGRNYGYTF
NA	TRBV29-1	TRBJ1-2	17	CSVEDRQDRIHPFGYTF